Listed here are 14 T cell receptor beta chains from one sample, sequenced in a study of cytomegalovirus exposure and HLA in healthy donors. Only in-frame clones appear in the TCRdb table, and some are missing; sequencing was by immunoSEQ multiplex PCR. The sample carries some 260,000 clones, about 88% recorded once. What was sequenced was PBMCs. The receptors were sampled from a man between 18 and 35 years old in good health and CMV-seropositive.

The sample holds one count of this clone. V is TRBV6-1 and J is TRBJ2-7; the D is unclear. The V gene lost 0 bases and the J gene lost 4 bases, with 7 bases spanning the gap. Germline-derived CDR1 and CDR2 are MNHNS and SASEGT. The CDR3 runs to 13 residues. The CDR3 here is CASSEAITYEQYF. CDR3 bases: TGTGCCAGCAGTGAAGCGATAACGTACGAGCAGTACTTC.

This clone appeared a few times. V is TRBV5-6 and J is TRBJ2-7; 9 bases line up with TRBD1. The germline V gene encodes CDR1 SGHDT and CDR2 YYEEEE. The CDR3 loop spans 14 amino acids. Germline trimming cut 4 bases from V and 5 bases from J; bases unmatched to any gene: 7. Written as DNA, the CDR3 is TGTGCCAGCAGCCCCAGCACAGGGGGCAACGAGCAGTACTTC. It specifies CASSPSTGGNEQYF.

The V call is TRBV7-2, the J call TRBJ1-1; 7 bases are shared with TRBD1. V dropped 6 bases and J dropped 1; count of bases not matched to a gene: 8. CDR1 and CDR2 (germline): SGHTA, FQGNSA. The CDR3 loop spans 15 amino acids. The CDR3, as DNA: TGTGCCAGCAGTCATATTCGGACAGGGAACACTGAAGCTTTCTTT. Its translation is CASSHIRTGNTEAFF.

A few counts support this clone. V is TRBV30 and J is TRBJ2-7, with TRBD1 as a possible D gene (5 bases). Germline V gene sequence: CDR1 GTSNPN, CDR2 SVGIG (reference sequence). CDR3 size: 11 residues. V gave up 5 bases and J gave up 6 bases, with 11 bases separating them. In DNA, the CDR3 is TGTGCCTGGTCCATGCAGGGCGAGCAGTACTTC. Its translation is CAWSMQGEQYF.

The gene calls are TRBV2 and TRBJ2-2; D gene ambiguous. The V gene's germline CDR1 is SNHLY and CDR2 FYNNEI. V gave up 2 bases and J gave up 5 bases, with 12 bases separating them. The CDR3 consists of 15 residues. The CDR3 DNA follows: TGTGCCAGCAGTGAAAACCTAGTGGTGACCGGGGAGCTGTTTTTT. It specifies CASSENLVVTGELFF.

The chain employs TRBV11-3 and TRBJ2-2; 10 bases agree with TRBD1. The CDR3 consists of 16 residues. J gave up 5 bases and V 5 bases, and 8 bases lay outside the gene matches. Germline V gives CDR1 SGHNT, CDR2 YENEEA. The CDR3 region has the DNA TGTGCCAGCAGCCCGGGCGGGACAGGGGTAACCGGGGAGCTGTTTTTT. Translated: CASSPGGTGVTGELFF.

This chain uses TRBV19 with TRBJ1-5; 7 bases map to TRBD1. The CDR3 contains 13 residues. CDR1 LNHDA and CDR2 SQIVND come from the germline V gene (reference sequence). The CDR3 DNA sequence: TGTGCTTCTGGGGACAGACACAATCAGCCCCAGCATTTT. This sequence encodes CASGDRHNQPQHF.

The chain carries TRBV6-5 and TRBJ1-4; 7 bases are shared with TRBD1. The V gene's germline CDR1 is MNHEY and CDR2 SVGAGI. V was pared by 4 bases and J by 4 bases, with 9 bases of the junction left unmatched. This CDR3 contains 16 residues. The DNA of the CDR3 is TGTGCCAGCAGTTCAACCCCGGGACAGCTTAATGAAAAACTGTTTTTT. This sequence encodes CASSSTPGQLNEKLFF.

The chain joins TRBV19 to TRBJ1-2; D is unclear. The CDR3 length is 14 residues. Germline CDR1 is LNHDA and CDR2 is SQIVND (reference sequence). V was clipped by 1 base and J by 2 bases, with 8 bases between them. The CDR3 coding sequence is TGTGCCAGTAGTATAGTTGGGCGGAACTATGGCTACACCTTC. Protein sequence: CASSIVGRNYGYTF.

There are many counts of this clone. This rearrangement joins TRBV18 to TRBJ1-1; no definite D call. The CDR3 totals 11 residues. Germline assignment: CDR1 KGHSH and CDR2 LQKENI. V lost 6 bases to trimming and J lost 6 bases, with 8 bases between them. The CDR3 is CASSQLAEAFF. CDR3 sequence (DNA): TGTGCCAGCTCGCAGTTGGCTGAAGCTTTCTTT.

CDR3 residues: CASSRGQGRTEAFF. CDR3 sequence (DNA): TGTGCCAGTAGTAGGGGACAGGGACGCACTGAAGCTTTCTTT. The chain couples TRBV19 to TRBJ1-1; TRBD1 aligns across 9 bases. CDR1 LNHDA and CDR2 SQIVND come from the germline V gene (reference sequence). CDR3 length: 14 amino acids. J gave up 4 bases and V 4 bases, and 4 bases lay outside the gene matches.

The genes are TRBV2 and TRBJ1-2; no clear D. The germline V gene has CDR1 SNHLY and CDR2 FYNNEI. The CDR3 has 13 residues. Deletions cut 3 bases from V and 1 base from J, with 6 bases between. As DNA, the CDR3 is TGTGCCAGCAGTGACAACCTTAACTATGGCTACACCTTC. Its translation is CASSDNLNYGYTF.

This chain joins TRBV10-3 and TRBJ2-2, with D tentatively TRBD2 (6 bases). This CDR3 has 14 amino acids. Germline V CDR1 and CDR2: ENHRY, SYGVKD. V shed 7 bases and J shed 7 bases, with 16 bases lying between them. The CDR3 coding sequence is TGTGCCATCAAACCACTAGCTTCCAACGGGGAGCTGTTTTTT. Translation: CAIKPLASNGELFF.

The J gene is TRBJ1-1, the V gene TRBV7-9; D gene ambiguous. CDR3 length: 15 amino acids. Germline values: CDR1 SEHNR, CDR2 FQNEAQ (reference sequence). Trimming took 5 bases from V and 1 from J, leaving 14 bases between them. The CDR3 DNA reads TGTGCCAGCAGCCCAGTTACGACCCCGAACACTGAAGCTTTCTTT. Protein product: CASSPVTTPNTEAFF. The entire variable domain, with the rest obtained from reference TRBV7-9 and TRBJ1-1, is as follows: DTGVSQNPRHKITKRGQNVTFRCDPISEHNRLYWYRQTLGQGPEFLTYFQNEAQLEKSRLLSDRFSAERPKGSFSTLEIQRTEQGDSAMYLCASSPVTTPNTEAFFGQGTRLTVV.